The 14 T cell receptor beta chains below were found in one sample sequenced in a study of T cells after posttransplantation cyclophosphamide. The naive gate required viable CD3+CD4+ or CD3+CD8+ cells with CCR7+CD45RA+CD45RO-CD95-CD27+CD28+ phenotype. Assay: immunoSEQ multiplex PCR; the TCRdb copy retains only in-frame clones and omits some. The table records about 30,000 clones, 90% to 95% of them present only once. The specimen was naive CD4+ T cells sorted from blood. All receptors come from a man aged 25 to 40 in good health and a related stem cell transplant donor.

This clone appeared a single time. V usage is TRBV29-1 and J usage is TRBJ2-3; the match to TRBD2 covers 11 bases. The germline V gene has CDR1 SQVTM and CDR2 ANQGSEA. The CDR3 is 15 amino acids. Trimming cost V 2 bases and J 4 bases; bases outside gene matches: 5. CDR3 protein: CSVEPGLADPDTQYF. The CDR3 bases are TGCAGCGTTGAACCGGGACTAGCGGATCCAGATACGCAGTATTTT.

This chain links TRBV5-1 with TRBJ1-6; 7 nucleotides agree with TRBD1. This CDR3 contains 15 residues. Germline lookup yields CDR1 SGHRS and CDR2 YFSETQ. The ends lost 5 bases at V and 6 bases at J; junction bases unmatched: 8. The CDR3 DNA reads TGCGCCAGCAGGCACGGGACAGACCTTAATTCACCCCTCCACTTT. The encoded protein is CASRHGTDLNSPLHF. Supplemented by reference TRBV5-1 and TRBJ1-6, the full variable domain reads KAGVTQTPRYLIKTRGQQVTLSCSPISGHRSVSWYQQTPGQGLQFLFEYFSETQRNKGNFPGRFSGRQFSNSRSEMNVSTLELGDSALYLCASRHGTDLNSPLHFGNGTRLTVT.

This chain connects TRBV4-3 to TRBJ2-7; 7 bases match TRBD2. CDR1 LGHNA and CDR2 YSLEER come from the germline V gene. J was trimmed by 2 bases and V by 1 base; bases with no gene match: 8. The CDR3 extends over 16 amino acids. The CDR3 DNA sequence: TGCGCCAGCAGCCAAGCTCGGGCTAGCGGTGCCTACGAGCAGTACTTC. Translation: CASSQARASGAYEQYF.

The chain is built from TRBV5-4 and TRBJ1-1; perhaps TRBD1 as D (5 bases). The V and J ends lost 4 bases and 5 bases respectively, with 21 bases between them. The CDR3 consists of 16 residues. CDR1 and CDR2 (germline): SGHNT, YYREEE (reference sequence). The CDR3 coding sequence is TGTGCCAGCAGCCCGAGGTTGGGCCAGGGAGGGACTGAAGCTTTCTTT. It is translated as CASSPRLGQGGTEAFF.

V is TRBV2 and J is TRBJ1-2, with 11 nucleotides matching TRBD1. Unmatched junction bases numbered 7, after V lost 1 base and J lost 3 bases. CDR1 is SNHLY and CDR2 is FYNNEI in the germline V gene. The length of the CDR3 is 17 residues. The CDR3 DNA reads as TGTGCCAGCAGTGAAGTGGTGGGACAGGGGGGCGACTATGGCTACACCTTC. Translating it yields CASSEVVGQGGDYGYTF. Variable domain in full (rest from reference TRBV2 and TRBJ1-2): EPEVTQTPSHQVTQMGQEVILRCVPISNHLYFYWYRQILGQKVEFLVSFYNNEISEKSEIFDDQFSVERPDGSNFTLKIRSTKLEDSAMYFCASSEVVGQGGDYGYTFGSGTRLTVV.

The chain is built from TRBV5-7 and TRBJ2-5; the D gene is possibly TRBD2 (6 bases). TRBV5-7 is labeled an ORF, and its function is uncertain. CDR3 length: 13 residues. V shed 4 bases and J shed 1 base, with 8 bases lying between them. CDR3 DNA: TGTGCCAGCAGCCCGGGGGTCCAAGAGACCCAGTACTTC. This translates into CASSPGVQETQYF.

V is TRBV2 and J is TRBJ2-6; TRBD1 matches at 9 bases. Germline assignment: CDR1 SNHLY and CDR2 FYNNEI. Trimming removed 9 bases from V and 2 bases from J; junction bases left unmatched: 11. The CDR3 totals 17 residues. The CDR3 DNA sequence: TGTGCCAGTACTAGGGACAGGGCGGTCACTGGGGCCAACGTCCTGACTTTC. This sequence encodes CASTRDRAVTGANVLTF.

This clone has more than one count but fewer than ten. The V and J genes are TRBV6-5 and TRBJ2-7; perhaps TRBD2 as D (7 bases). The CDR3 covers 15 residues. The V gene lost 2 bases and the J gene lost 2 bases, with 13 bases spanning the gap. Germline V gene data show CDR1 as MNHEY and CDR2 as SVGAGI. CDR3 amino acids: CASSYRRGLAYEQYF. CDR3 DNA: TGTGCCAGCAGTTACCGGCGGGGGCTTGCCTACGAGCAGTACTTC.

V gene TRBV6-4 combines with J gene TRBJ2-1, with 14 bases lining up with TRBD2. Germline CDR1 MRHNA, CDR2 SNTAGT. The CDR3 runs to 16 residues. J was trimmed by 10 bases and V by 5 bases; bases with no gene match: 10. In DNA form, the CDR3 reads TGTGCCAGCAGTCTTACCTGGACTAGCGGGGGGAACGAGCAGTTCTTC. Its protein is CASSLTWTSGGNEQFF.

This rearrangement joins TRBV5-6 to TRBJ1-6; possible D gene TRBD1, 5 bases. The CDR3 loop spans 17 amino acids. Looked up from germline, CDR1 is SGHDT and CDR2 is YYEEEE. Between the trimmed V and J ends, which lost 4 bases and 1 base, there was a span of 15 bases. CDR3 nucleotides: TGTGCCAGCAGCCCTTCCTGGGGGGGGTCCTATAATTCACCCCTCCACTTT. This translates into CASSPSWGGSYNSPLHF.

This clone was recorded only once. This rearrangement joins TRBV7-9 to TRBJ1-5; 8 bases are a match to TRBD1. The CDR3 totals 13 residues. J gave up 10 bases and V 4 bases, and 6 bases lay outside the gene matches. Germline V gene lookup returns CDR1 SEHNR and CDR2 FQNEAQ (reference sequence). The CDR3 DNA reads TGTGCCAGCAGCTCTACAGGGGGACACCCCCAGCATTTT. Amino acid sequence: CASSSTGGHPQHF.

This CDR3 is CASSNRGSHEQYF. CDR3 nucleotides: TGTGCCAGTAGTAACAGGGGGTCGCACGAGCAGTACTTC. The chain recombines TRBV19 with TRBJ2-7, with 8 positions matching TRBD1. The CDR3 has 13 amino acids. Germline CDR1 LNHDA, CDR2 SQIVND (reference sequence). V shed 4 bases, J shed 5 bases, and the junction held 4 bases outside the gene matches.

The chain is built from TRBV11-3 and TRBJ2-1; TRBD1 aligns across 8 bases. The CDR3 is 15 residues long. V shed 6 bases and J 1 base; nucleotides not matched to a gene: 5. Germline V gene lookup returns CDR1 SGHNT and CDR2 YENEEA. Written as DNA, the CDR3 is TGTGCCAGCAGTCTTGGACAGGGATCCTACAATGAGCAGTTCTTC. Protein: CASSLGQGSYNEQFF. The complete variable domain, with remaining parts taken from reference TRBV11-3 and TRBJ2-1, reads EAGVVQSPRYKIIEKKQPVAFWCNPISGHNTLYWYLQNLGQGPELLIRYENEEAVDDSQLPKDRFSAERLKGVDSTLKIQPAELGDSAVYLCASSLGQGSYNEQFFGPGTRLTVL.

The chain combines TRBV19 with TRBJ2-2, with TRBD2 as a possible D gene (6 bases). CDR3 length: 14 amino acids. Trimming shortened V by 6 bases and J by 3 bases, and 11 bases separated the two germline ends. The germline V gene encodes CDR1 LNHDA and CDR2 SQIVND (reference sequence). The CDR3 here is CASRRPGDTGELFF. The CDR3 DNA sequence: TGTGCCAGTAGACGCCCGGGGGACACCGGGGAGCTGTTTTTT.